These 25 T cell receptor beta chains were sequenced from one sample in a study of beta chain features in type 1 diabetes (dated by TCRdb to 2016 to 2019). Library preparation was by the immunoSEQ multiplex PCR assay. The High Capacity cDNA Reverse Transcription Kit was used to reverse transcribe all of the isolated RNA, meaning that expressed TCRB transcripts were what got sequenced. TCRdb re-hosts the immuneACCESS table, in-frame sequences only. Its copies lack some clones; in the studies checked, an unresolved V gene accounts for under half of them, and the cause for the rest is not known. For this sample there are 300,000 to 350,000 clones; 6.5% to 10% appear just once. Of the sample, 0.44% falls within the top ten clones. Sequenced: central memory CD4+ T cells from blood. Source of these receptors: a woman under 30 in good health.

The rearrangement joins TRBV4-2 to TRBJ1-6; D gene unclear. With 2 bases removed from V and 8 bases from J, the gap between germline ends came to 7 bases. CDR1 is LGHNA, CDR2 YNFKEQ, per germline. The CDR3 sequence is 13 residues long. The CDR3 nucleotides are TGTGCCAGCAGCCAAATATCGGATTCACCCCTCCACTTT. It specifies CASSQISDSPLHF.

Comments on this clone: This may come from a read error, since a much larger clone is one base off. V is TRBV7-2 and J is TRBJ1-1; D is possibly TRBD1 (6 bases). The germline V and J ends were trimmed by 5 bases and 1 base, with 11 bases remaining between them. The CDR3 covers 14 residues. CDR1 is SGHTA, CDR2 FQGNSA, per germline. The chain's CDR3 is CASSRTGPNTEAFF. The CDR3 DNA sequence: TGTGCCAGCAGCCGTACAGGGCCGAACACTGAAGCTTTCTTT. Based on the CDR3 plus reference TRBV7-2 and TRBJ1-1, the full variable domain is GAGVSQSPSNKVTEKGKDVELRCDPISGHTALYWYRQSLGQGLEFLIYFQGNSAPDKSGLPSDRFSAERTGGSVSTLTIQRTQQEDSAVYLCASSRTGPNTEAFFGQGTRLTVV.

The chain uses TRBV7-9 and TRBJ2-1; D is ambiguous. Germline CDR1 SEHNR, CDR2 FQNEAQ (reference sequence). With 5 bases removed from V and 5 bases from J, the gap between germline ends came to 7 bases. The CDR3 runs to 12 residues. The DNA for the CDR3 is TGTGCCAGCAGCAGGACCAACAATGAGCAGTTCTTC. Translating gives CASSRTNNEQFF.

The gene calls are TRBV11-2 and TRBJ2-1; 7 bases line up with TRBD2. CDR1 and CDR2 (germline): SGHAT, FQNNGV. There are 13 residues in the CDR3. Unmatched junction bases numbered 4, after V lost 5 bases and J lost 6 bases. CDR3 region: CASSREAANEQFF. The CDR3 nucleotides read TGTGCCAGCAGCCGGGAGGCCGCCAATGAGCAGTTCTTC.

This clone was seen more than once but under ten times. The chain is built from TRBV6-1 and TRBJ2-7; 7 bases agree with TRBD2. Germline V lookup: CDR1 MNHNS, CDR2 SASEGT. The V and J ends lost 1 base and 3 bases, in that order; junction bases with no gene match: 6. The CDR3 length is 15 residues. The CDR3 DNA reads as TGTGCCAGCAGTGAAGGGGCGGGAGCATACTACGAGCAGTACTTC. Its translation: CASSEGAGAYYEQYF.

This clone was detected only a few times. Here the CDR3 DNA reads TGTGCCAGCAGGGCTAGCGGGAGGACCAAGGGGACCCAGTACTTC. It specifies CASRASGRTKGTQYF. The chain links TRBV28 to TRBJ2-5; 11 bases line up with TRBD2. CDR1 and CDR2 from the germline V gene are MDHEN and SYDVKM. V trimming: 6 bases; J trimming: 7 bases; junction bases outside the gene matches: 10. CDR3 length equals 15 residues.

Ten or more counts support this clone. The chain has TRBV18 and TRBJ2-7; 7 bases align to TRBD2. CDR3 length: 13 residues. CDR1 and CDR2 from the germline V gene are KGHSH and LQKENI. V lost 3 bases to trimming and J lost 5 bases; unmatched junction nucleotides: 4. CDR3: CASSPNAGDEQYF. CDR3 sequence (DNA): TGTGCCAGCTCACCCAACGCGGGAGACGAGCAGTACTTC.

The rearrangement joins TRBV7-9 to TRBJ2-5, with D possibly being TRBD1 (6 bases). The V end lost 7 bases, the J end lost 4 bases, and 16 bases lay between the germline ends. Germline V gene lookup returns CDR1 SEHNR and CDR2 FQNEAQ (reference sequence). The CDR3 runs 14 residues. The CDR3 DNA follows: TGTGCCAGCACTACCATGAGGACAGCAGAGACCCAGTACTTC. This sequence encodes CASTTMRTAETQYF.

This clone showed up just a few times. The genes are TRBV7-3 and TRBJ2-7; 7 bases fit TRBD1. CDR1 is SGHTA and CDR2 is FQGTGA in the germline V gene. This CDR3 contains 14 residues. J lost 3 bases, V lost 5 bases, and 7 bases had no gene match. CDR3 sequence reads: CASSLTGASYEQYF. CDR3 DNA: TGTGCCAGCAGCCTCACAGGGGCTAGCTACGAGCAGTACTTC.

With regard to this clone: At one boundary the junction diverges from the germline segment, which might be a read error. This rearrangement joins TRBV4-1 to TRBJ1-1; D is undetermined. The CDR3 is 16 residues long. Germline loops: CDR1 MGHRA, CDR2 YSYEKL. CDR3 loop: CASSQDAAERRSSRDF. For the CDR3, the DNA is TGCGCCAGCAGCCAAGATGCGGCAGAACGGCGAAGCTCTCGCGACTTT.

The sample holds a few counts of this clone. This rearrangement joins TRBV6-5 to TRBJ2-7; maybe TRBD2 (7 bases). This CDR3 has 15 amino acids. CDR1 is MNHEY, CDR2 SVGAGI, per germline. The germline V and J ends were trimmed by 4 bases and 1 base, with 14 bases remaining between them. The CDR3 sequence: CASSSPGRGSYEQYF. The CDR3 coding sequence is TGTGCCAGCAGTTCCCCAGGGAGGGGGTCCTACGAGCAGTACTTC.

V is TRBV28 and J is TRBJ2-1; D remains ambiguous. The germline CDR1 and CDR2 sequences are MDHEN and SYDVKM. Trimming removed 4 bases from V and 2 bases from J, with 15 bases in between. CDR3 length: 16 residues. The CDR3, as DNA: TGTGCCAGCAGTTCTCGGCTAGTGTTCCCCTACAATGAGCAGTTCTTC. Protein product: CASSSRLVFPYNEQFF. Together with reference TRBV28 and TRBJ2-1, the CDR3 gives the full variable domain: DVKVTQSSRYLVKRTGEKVFLECVQDMDHENMFWYRQDPGLGLRLIYFSYDVKMKEKGDIPEGYSVSREKKERFSLILESASTNQTSMYLCASSSRLVFPYNEQFFGPGTRLTVL.

The sample holds a few counts of this clone. A read error may explain this, as a much larger clone is one base away. Other DNA sequences in the sample encode the same CDR3. This chain links TRBV7-2 with TRBJ1-5, with a tentative D call TRBD1 (5 bases). V lost 5 bases and J lost 1, with 12 bases in between. The CDR3 spans 15 residues. CDR1 SGHTA and CDR2 FQGNSA come from the germline V gene. CDR3: CASSQDSGSNQPQHF. As DNA, the CDR3 is TGTGCCAGCAGCCAAGACTCAGGGAGCAATCAGCCCCAGCATTTT.

The chain couples TRBV11-2 to TRBJ2-1, with 8 bases that match TRBD1. The CDR3 runs 15 residues. The J segment lost 4 bases and the V segment lost 5 bases, leaving 7 bases of the junction unmatched. Germline V gene lookup returns CDR1 SGHAT and CDR2 FQNNGV. CDR3 DNA sequence: TGTGCCAGCAGCCTACAGGGGGGAGTATACAATGAGCAGTTCTTC. Amino acids: CASSLQGGVYNEQFF.

The V gene is TRBV23-1, the J gene TRBJ1-4; 7 positions match TRBD1. TRBV23-1 has ORF status, its function being uncertain. V shed 4 bases, J shed 7 bases, and the junction held 9 bases outside the gene matches. The CDR3 is 15 residues long. The CDR3 region is CASSLARGHSEKLFF. CDR3 nucleotides: TGCGCCAGCAGTCTAGCTAGGGGGCACAGTGAAAAACTGTTTTTT.

This clone occurred many times. This chain joins TRBV4-3 and TRBJ2-7, with TRBD2 identical over 8 bases. CDR1 and CDR2 (germline): LGHNA, YSLEER. Trimming removed 0 bases from V and 3 bases from J; junction bases left unmatched: 4. This CDR3 has 15 amino acids. CDR3 nucleotide sequence: TGCGCCAGCAGCCAAGATAATAGCGGGAACTACGAGCAGTACTTC. Translating it yields CASSQDNSGNYEQYF.

In this sample, this clone turned up a few times. This rearrangement joins TRBV5-6 to TRBJ2-7, with 8 bases identical to TRBD1. The CDR3 has 16 amino acids. Germline loops: CDR1 SGHDT, CDR2 YYEEEE. Trimming took 0 bases from V and 7 from J; bases not matched to a gene: 12. The CDR3 loop reads CASSLEVGQGAGEQYF. The CDR3 DNA follows: TGTGCCAGCAGCTTGGAGGTCGGGCAGGGGGCAGGAGAGCAGTACTTC.

This clone was counted only a few times. The chain has TRBV28 and TRBJ2-2; D is perhaps TRBD2 (5 bases). This CDR3 region has 18 residues. CDR1 is MDHEN, CDR2 SYDVKM, per germline. Trimming left V 6 bases short and J 3 bases short, with 23 bases between. DNA for the CDR3: TGTGCCAGCAGCCCACTACGTAGCGCCCAATGGGACACCGGGGAGCTGTTTTTT. Its translation: CASSPLRSAQWDTGELFF.

The chain combines TRBV28 with TRBJ1-5; D not certain. This CDR3 region has 15 residues. V was clipped by 7 bases and J by 0 bases, with 13 bases between them. The germline V gene encodes CDR1 MDHEN and CDR2 SYDVKM. The CDR3 protein is CASTRLGISNQPQHF. CDR3 sequence (DNA): TGTGCCAGCACCAGGCTGGGGATTAGCAATCAGCCCCAGCATTTT. Complete variable domain (other parts from reference TRBV28 and TRBJ1-5): DVKVTQSSRYLVKRTGEKVFLECVQDMDHENMFWYRQDPGLGLRLIYFSYDVKMKEKGDIPEGYSVSREKKERFSLILESASTNQTSMYLCASTRLGISNQPQHFGDGTRLSIL.

This clone was counted between two and nine times. This chain links TRBV4-3 with TRBJ2-1; 11 bases align to TRBD2. The V segment lost 5 bases and the J segment 8 bases; nucleotides outside the gene matches: 14. This CDR3 is built from 17 residues. Germline V gene data show CDR1 as LGHNA and CDR2 as YSLEER. The CDR3 DNA reads TGCGCCAGCAGCATCCTATACACTAGCGGGAGTCCGGATGAGCAGTTCTTC. This codes for CASSILYTSGSPDEQFF.

This clone came up a few times. The gene calls are TRBV7-8 and TRBJ2-1, with 7 bases aligning to TRBD1. The CDR3 contains 15 residues. Germline CDR1 reads SGHVS; CDR2 reads FQNEAQ. V gave up 5 bases and J gave up 0 bases; unmatched junction bases: 4. The CDR3 sequence: CASSPNRGSYNEQFF. The CDR3 DNA follows: TGTGCCAGCAGCCCCAACAGGGGCTCCTACAATGAGCAGTTCTTC.

This clone was counted at least ten times. The chain uses TRBV6-5 and TRBJ2-7, with a possible D match to TRBD2 (6 bases). CDR1 is MNHEY and CDR2 is SVGAGI in the germline V gene. The CDR3 is 14 amino acids. V lost 2 bases and J 5 bases, leaving 13 bases between the germline ends. The CDR3 DNA reads as TGTGCCAGCAGTTACGGGAATCGGAGGGACGAGCAGTACTTC. Its translation is CASSYGNRRDEQYF.

This rearrangement joins TRBV6-5 to TRBJ1-5; D unresolved. Trimming took 4 bases from V and 0 from J, leaving 10 bases between them. CDR1 and CDR2 from the germline V gene are MNHEY and SVGAGI. The CDR3 is 15 residues long. The CDR3 DNA reads TGTGCCAGCAGTTCCCGACGGGATAGCAATCAGCCCCAGCATTTT. The encoded protein is CASSSRRDSNQPQHF.

This clone was detected a few times. This rearrangement joins TRBV5-1 to TRBJ2-3, with TRBD2 identical over 7 bases. This CDR3 contains 14 residues. Trimming took 4 bases from V and 4 from J; bases not matched to a gene: 6. Germline lookup yields CDR1 SGHRS and CDR2 YFSETQ. CDR3 sequence reads: CASSPTGGADTQYF. The CDR3 nucleotides read TGCGCCAGCAGCCCGACGGGAGGAGCAGATACGCAGTATTTT.

This clone appeared a few times. The genes are TRBV19 and TRBJ2-2, with TRBD2 matching over 9 bases. The CDR3 runs 15 residues. Germline values: CDR1 LNHDA, CDR2 SQIVND (reference sequence). V gave up 5 bases and J gave up 4 bases; unmatched junction bases: 5. The CDR3 reads CASSVEAGGTGELFF. In nucleotides, the CDR3 is TGTGCCAGTAGTGTCGAAGCGGGGGGCACCGGGGAGCTGTTTTTT. The full variable domain, completed using reference TRBV19 and TRBJ2-2, is DGGITQSPKYLFRKEGQNVTLSCEQNLNHDAMYWYRQDPGQGLRLIYYSQIVNDFQKGDIAEGYSVSREKKESFPLTVTSAQKNPTAFYLCASSVEAGGTGELFFGEGSRLTVL.